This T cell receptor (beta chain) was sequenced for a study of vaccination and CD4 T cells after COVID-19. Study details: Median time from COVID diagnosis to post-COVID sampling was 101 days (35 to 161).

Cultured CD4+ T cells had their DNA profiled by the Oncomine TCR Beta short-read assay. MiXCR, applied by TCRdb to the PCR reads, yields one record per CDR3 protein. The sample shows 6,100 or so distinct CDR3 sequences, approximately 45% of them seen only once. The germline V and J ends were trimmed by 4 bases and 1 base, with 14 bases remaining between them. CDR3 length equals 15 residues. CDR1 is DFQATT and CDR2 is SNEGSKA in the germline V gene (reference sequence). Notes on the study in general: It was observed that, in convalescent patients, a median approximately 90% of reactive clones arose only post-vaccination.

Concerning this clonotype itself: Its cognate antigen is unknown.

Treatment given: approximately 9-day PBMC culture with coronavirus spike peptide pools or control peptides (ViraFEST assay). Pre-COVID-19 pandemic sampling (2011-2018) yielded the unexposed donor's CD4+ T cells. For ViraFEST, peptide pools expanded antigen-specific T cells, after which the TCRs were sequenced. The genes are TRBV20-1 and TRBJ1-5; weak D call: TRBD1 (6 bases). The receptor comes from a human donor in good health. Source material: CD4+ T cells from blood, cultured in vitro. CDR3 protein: CSATPTGWSNQPQHF. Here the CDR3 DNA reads TGCAGTGCTACCCCAACAGGGTGGAGCAATCAGCCCCAGCATTTT.